This T cell receptor (beta chain) appears in the sequencing data of a study of T cells in Graves' hyperthyroidism and ophthalmopathy. In its sample, this clonotype was seen many times. Regions amplified from RNA transcripts were the TCR beta CDR3 regions. The HTBI set primed first-round TCR CDR3 RT-PCR. TCRdb redid the calling of the multiplex PCR reads with MiXCR, one entry per CDR3 protein. The sample has about 110,000 distinct CDR3 sequences; about 17% are singletons. The CDR3 consists of 15 residues. Germline V gene data show CDR1 as SGHDT and CDR2 as YYEEEE. V shed 4 bases and J 2 bases; nucleotides not matched to a gene: 4.

Sequenced material: blood. This sequence was found in a woman in her fifties or sixties with Graves' hyperthyroidism. The V call is TRBV5-6, the J call TRBJ1-4, with 8 bases that match TRBD1. This chain's CDR3 is CASSETGATNEKLFF. DNA for the CDR3: TGTGCCAGCAGCGAGACAGGGGCCACTAATGAAAAACTGTTTTTT. Combining the CDR3 with reference TRBV5-6 and TRBJ1-4 gives the whole variable domain DAGVTQSPTHLIKTRGQQVTLRCSPKSGHDTVSWYQQALGQGPQFIFQYYEEEERQRGNFPDRFSGHQFPNYSSELNVNALLLGDSALYLCASSETGATNEKLFFGSGTQLSVL.